The 10 T cell receptor beta chains in this list originate from one sample, sequenced in a study of a mutant IDH1 vaccine in newly diagnosed glioma. No antigens are known for them. Time point defined: week 47, end of study. All doses held 300 ug of mutant IDH1 20-mer peptide, with topical imiquimod. TCRdb's table, derived via immunoSEQ multiplex PCR, lists solely in-frame clones and lacks some. Seen here are tens of thousands of clones, over 75% observed once, and the top ten hold approximately 5.6%. The starting material was PBMCs, obtained from a glioma patient whose treatment included an IDH1 peptide vaccine. These receptors were collected from a man aged 35 to 55 with glioma.

J is TRBJ1-2 and V is TRBV7-2; 7 bases line up with TRBD1. This CDR3 has 18 amino acids. The V gene end was trimmed by 1 base and the J gene end by 7 bases; junction bases not matched to a gene: 18. Germline CDR1 and CDR2: SGHTA and FQGNSA. CDR3 bases: TGTGCCAGCAGCTTAGGTCGCGGTGCAGGGGGAACCTATTCTGGCTACACCTTC. This encodes CASSLGRGAGGTYSGYTF.

The chain has TRBV7-9 and TRBJ2-3; possible D gene TRBD2, 6 bases. V was pared by 5 bases and J by 0 bases, with 12 bases between. In germline, CDR1 is SEHNR, CDR2 FQNEAQ (reference sequence). CDR3 size: 15 residues. The CDR3 DNA reads TGTGCCAGCAGCCCCTTAGCGGACAGCACAGATACGCAGTATTTT. The encoded protein is CASSPLADSTDTQYF.

The chain couples TRBV29-1 to TRBJ1-1, with 7 bases lining up with TRBD1. CDR3 length: 13 amino acids. Germline V gene data show CDR1 as SQVTM and CDR2 as ANQGSEA. J lost 1 base, V lost 7 bases, and 6 bases had no gene match. In DNA, the CDR3 is TGCAGCGCCGACAGGGCGTGGAACACTGAAGCTTTCTTT. Amino acid sequence: CSADRAWNTEAFF.

V usage is TRBV18 and J usage is TRBJ1-5, with 11 positions matching TRBD1. Germline values: CDR1 KGHSH, CDR2 LQKENI. CDR3 length equals 17 residues. V gave up 6 bases and J gave up 0 bases; unmatched junction bases: 7. The CDR3 loop reads CASSTGTGGYSNQPQHF. CDR3 in DNA: TGTGCCAGCTCGACCGGGACAGGGGGGTATAGCAATCAGCCCCAGCATTTT.

V and J are TRBV19 and TRBJ1-4; 10 positions match TRBD1. J lost 6 bases, V lost 5 bases, and 3 bases had no gene match. The CDR3 extends over 14 amino acids. The germline V gene has CDR1 LNHDA and CDR2 SQIVND (reference sequence). In DNA, the CDR3 is TGTGCCAGTAGTCCGGGACAGGGGTATGAAAAACTGTTTTTT. Its translation: CASSPGQGYEKLFF.

This clone was seen only a few times. This chain uses TRBV5-6 with TRBJ2-2, with TRBD2 matching 7 bases. Germline CDR1 reads SGHDT; CDR2 reads YYEEEE. Trimming took 2 bases from V and 7 from J; bases not matched to a gene: 8. CDR3 length equals 15 residues. Here the CDR3 reads CASSLAGPANGELFF. CDR3 DNA: TGTGCCAGCAGCTTAGCGGGGCCGGCGAACGGGGAGCTGTTTTTT.

V usage is TRBV2 and J usage is TRBJ1-6, with 8 bases lining up with TRBD1. The germline V gene has CDR1 SNHLY and CDR2 FYNNEI. V trimming: 8 bases; J trimming: 5 bases; junction bases outside the gene matches: 5. The CDR3 spans 14 residues. CDR3 nucleotides: TGTGCCAGCTCCGGACAGGGTGATAATTCACCCCTCCACTTT. It codes for CASSGQGDNSPLHF. The whole variable domain, filled in from reference TRBV2 and TRBJ1-6, reads EPEVTQTPSHQVTQMGQEVILRCVPISNHLYFYWYRQILGQKVEFLVSFYNNEISEKSEIFDDQFSVERPDGSNFTLKIRSTKLEDSAMYFCASSGQGDNSPLHFGNGTRLTVT.

The chain has TRBV11-2 and TRBJ2-2, with D tentatively TRBD1 (5 bases). The CDR3 length is 15 residues. Between the trimmed V and J ends, which lost 2 bases and 2 bases, there was a span of 9 bases. Germline V gene sequence: CDR1 SGHAT, CDR2 FQNNGV. The CDR3 protein is CASSLIQGNTGELFF. CDR3 nucleotides: TGTGCCAGCAGCTTAATCCAGGGAAACACCGGGGAGCTGTTTTTT.

The V call is TRBV4-3, the J call TRBJ2-7; TRBD1 matches at 9 bases. The germline CDR1 and CDR2 sequences are LGHNA and YSLEER. V was pared by 3 bases and J by 0 bases, with 3 bases of the junction left unmatched. The CDR3 is 15 residues long. CDR3 region: CASSQRQGDSYEQYF. In nucleotides, the CDR3 is TGCGCCAGCAGCCAGAGACAGGGGGACTCCTACGAGCAGTACTTC.

This clone was detected only once. V gene TRBV20-1 combines with J gene TRBJ2-7; D not certain. Germline V gene data show CDR1 as DFQATT and CDR2 as SNEGSKA (reference sequence). Trimming removed 3 bases at V and 7 bases at J, with 10 bases between. The CDR3 runs 11 residues. CDR3 sequence (DNA): TGCAGTGCTAGCCCCGTGGGGGAGCAGTACTTC. The encoded protein is CSASPVGEQYF.